Each of the 8 T cell receptor beta chains below was sequenced from the same sample in a study of radiotherapy plus CTLA-4 blockade in lung cancer. Here immunoSEQ multiplex PCR was the method, and the copy in TCRdb shows in-frame clones only, minus some. In the table there are 70,000 to 90,000 clones, approximately 86% of which are singletons. The sample consisted of peripheral blood, taken from a patient treated with radiotherapy plus ipilimumab. Receptor source: a human donor with non-small cell lung cancer who had stable disease on radiotherapy plus ipilimumab.

This chain connects TRBV6-6 to TRBJ1-3; TRBD1 might be the D (6 bases). Germline values: CDR1 MNHNY, CDR2 SVGAGI (reference sequence). CDR3 length equals 16 residues. V lost 6 bases and J lost 4, with 19 bases in between. In nucleotides, the CDR3 is TGTGCCAGCAGACCTTCTACAGGGATAGGGGGAAACACCATATATTTT. Its protein product is CASRPSTGIGGNTIYF.

In its sample, this clone was seen once. The chain has TRBV7-6 and TRBJ2-7; tentatively, D is TRBD2 (6 bases). The V end was cut by 1 base, the J end by 3 bases, with 13 bases between. This CDR3 is built from 15 residues. Germline CDR1 and CDR2: SGHVS and FNYEAQ. CDR3 bases: TGTGCCAGCAGCTTAGAAGTAGCGGCCGACTACGAGCAGTACTTC. Translation: CASSLEVAADYEQYF.

The chain recombines TRBV7-3 with TRBJ1-2; the match to TRBD1 covers 8 bases. Germline values: CDR1 SGHTA, CDR2 FQGTGA. The CDR3 runs to 14 residues. V was pared by 4 bases and J by 0 bases, with 1 base of the junction left unmatched. CDR3 nucleotide sequence: TGTGCCAGCAGCTCGGACAGGGCTAACTATGGCTACACCTTC. Translated: CASSSDRANYGYTF.

The chain employs TRBV6-1 and TRBJ2-7; tentatively, D is TRBD2 (6 bases). The V end lost 7 bases, the J end lost 2 bases, and 15 bases lay between the germline ends. Germline loops: CDR1 MNHNS, CDR2 SASEGT. CDR3 length: 14 amino acids. CDR3 residues: CASNLLGGPYEQYF. As DNA, the CDR3 is TGTGCCAGCAATTTACTGGGGGGTCCCTACGAGCAGTACTTC.

The chain recombines TRBV18 with TRBJ2-1, with D possibly matching TRBD1 (6 bases). Trimming took off 3 bases at V and 4 bases at J, with 13 bases between the two ends. The germline V gene encodes CDR1 KGHSH and CDR2 LQKENI. This CDR3 comprises 15 residues. The DNA for the CDR3 is TGTGCCAGCTCACCCCCGGGACAAAAATACAATGAGCAGTTCTTC. Protein sequence: CASSPPGQKYNEQFF. Based on the CDR3 plus reference TRBV18 and TRBJ2-1, the full variable domain is NAGVMQNPRHLVRRRGQEARLRCSPMKGHSHVYWYRQLPEEGLKFMVYLQKENIIDESGMPKERFSAEFPKEGPSILRIQQVVRGDSAAYFCASSPPGQKYNEQFFGPGTRLTVL.

On this clone: A junction boundary mismatches the germline segment, possibly from a read error. The gene calls are TRBV7-7 and TRBJ2-1, with D possibly TRBD2 on 6 matching bases. The CDR3 sequence is 14 residues long. Germline V gives CDR1 SSHAT, CDR2 FNYEAQ (reference sequence). In DNA form, the CDR3 reads TGTGCTAGCAGCCGGGAGCAGGGAAGTTTTGAGCAGTTCTTC. This encodes CASSREQGSFEQFF.

The rearrangement links TRBV6-1 to TRBJ2-7; D is ambiguous. V was clipped by 2 bases and J by 2 bases, with 13 bases between them. Germline values: CDR1 MNHNS, CDR2 SASEGT. The CDR3 is 15 amino acids. The CDR3 region is CASSEFGQPTYEQYF. Written as DNA, the CDR3 is TGTGCCAGCAGTGAATTCGGGCAGCCTACCTACGAGCAGTACTTC.

This clone was detected once. The rearrangement joins TRBV19 to TRBJ1-6, with D tentatively TRBD1 (5 bases). V lost 5 bases, J lost 8 bases, and 16 bases lay in between. The CDR3 covers 15 residues. Per germline, CDR1 LNHDA and CDR2 SQIVND (reference sequence). The CDR3 region is CASSGRGRSDSPLHF. In DNA, the CDR3 is TGTGCCAGTAGTGGACGGGGCAGATCCGATTCACCCCTCCACTTT. Using reference TRBV19 and TRBJ1-6 for the parts outside the CDR3, the full variable domain is DGGITQSPKYLFRKEGQNVTLSCEQNLNHDAMYWYRQDPGQGLRLIYYSQIVNDFQKGDIAEGYSVSREKKESFPLTVTSAQKNPTAFYLCASSGRGRSDSPLHFGNGTRLTVT.